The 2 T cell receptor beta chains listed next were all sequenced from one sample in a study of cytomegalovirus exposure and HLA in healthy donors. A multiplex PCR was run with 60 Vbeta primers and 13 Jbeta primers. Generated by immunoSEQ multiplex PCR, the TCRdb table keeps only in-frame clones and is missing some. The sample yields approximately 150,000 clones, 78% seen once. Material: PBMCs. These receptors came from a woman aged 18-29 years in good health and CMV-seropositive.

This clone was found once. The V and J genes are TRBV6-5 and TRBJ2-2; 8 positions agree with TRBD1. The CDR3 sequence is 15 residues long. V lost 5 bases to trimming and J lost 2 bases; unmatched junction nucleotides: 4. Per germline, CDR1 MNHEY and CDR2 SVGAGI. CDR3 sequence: CASSLGTGNTGELFF. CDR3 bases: TGTGCCAGCAGTCTCGGGACAGGAAACACCGGGGAGCTGTTTTTT.

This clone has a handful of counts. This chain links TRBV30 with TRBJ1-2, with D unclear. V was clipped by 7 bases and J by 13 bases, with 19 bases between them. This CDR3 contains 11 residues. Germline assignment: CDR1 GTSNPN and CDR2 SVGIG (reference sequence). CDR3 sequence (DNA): TGTGCCTCGCACCTTTGGCCACTAAGCACCTTC. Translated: CASHLWPLSTF.